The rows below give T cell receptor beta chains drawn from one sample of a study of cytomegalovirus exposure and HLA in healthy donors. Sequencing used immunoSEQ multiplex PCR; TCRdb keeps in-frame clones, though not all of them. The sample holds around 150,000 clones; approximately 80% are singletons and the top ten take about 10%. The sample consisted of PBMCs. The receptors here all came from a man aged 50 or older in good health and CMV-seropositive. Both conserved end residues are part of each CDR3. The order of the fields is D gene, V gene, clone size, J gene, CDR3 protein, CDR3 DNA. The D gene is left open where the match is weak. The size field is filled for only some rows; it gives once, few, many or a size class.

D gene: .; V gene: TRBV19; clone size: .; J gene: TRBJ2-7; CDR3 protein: CASRVAGSYSYEQYF; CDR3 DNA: TGTGCCAGTAGGGTTGCAGGATCTTATTCCTACGAGCAGTACTTC
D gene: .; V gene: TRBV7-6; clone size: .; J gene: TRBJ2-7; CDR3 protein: CASSSRPNPTNEQYF; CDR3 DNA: TGTGCCAGCAGCTCCCGACCCAATCCCACTAACGAGCAGTACTTC
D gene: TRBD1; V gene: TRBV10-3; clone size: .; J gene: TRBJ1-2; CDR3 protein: CAISGSGGQLYGYTF; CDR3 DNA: TGTGCCATCAGTGGGTCGGGGGGACAGCTCTATGGCTACACCTTC
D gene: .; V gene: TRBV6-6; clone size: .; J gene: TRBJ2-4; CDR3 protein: CASSYGTAAKNSQYF; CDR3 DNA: TGTGCCAGCAGTTACGGTACCGCCGCCAAAAACAGTCAGTACTTC
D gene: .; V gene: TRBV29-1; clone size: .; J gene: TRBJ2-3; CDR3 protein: CSVEDQDTSWDTQYF; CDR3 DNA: TGCAGCGTTGAAGATCAGGACACAAGTTGGGATACGCAGTATTTT
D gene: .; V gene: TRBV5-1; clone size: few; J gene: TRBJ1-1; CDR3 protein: CASSLEQANTEAFF; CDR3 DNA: TGCGCCAGCAGCTTGGAACAGGCGAACACTGAAGCTTTCTTT
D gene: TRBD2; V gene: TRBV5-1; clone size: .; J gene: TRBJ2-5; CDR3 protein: CASSLGGTNGETQYF; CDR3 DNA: TGCGCCAGCAGCTTGGGCGGGACTAACGGAGAGACCCAGTACTTC
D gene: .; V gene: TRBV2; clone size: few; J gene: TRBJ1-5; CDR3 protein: CASSELEGLSHF; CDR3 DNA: TGTGCCAGCAGTGAACTAGAGGGACTTTCCCATTTT
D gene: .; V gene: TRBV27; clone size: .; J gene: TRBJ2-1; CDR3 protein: CASRLRGRVYNEQFF; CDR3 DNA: TGTGCCAGCAGACTCCGGGGTAGGGTTTACAATGAGCAGTTCTTC
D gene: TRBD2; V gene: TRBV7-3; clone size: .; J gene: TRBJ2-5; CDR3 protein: CASSLHGLLAGVLETQYF; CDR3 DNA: TGTGCCAGCAGCTTACATGGGCTCCTAGCGGGAGTACTTGAGACCCAGTACTTC
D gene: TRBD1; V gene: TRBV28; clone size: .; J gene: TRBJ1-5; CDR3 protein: CASSDRGNQPQHF; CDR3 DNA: TGTGCCAGCAGTGACAGGGGGAATCAGCCCCAGCATTTT
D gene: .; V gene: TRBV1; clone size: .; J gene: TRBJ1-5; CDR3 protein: CTSSPYRTGLSNQPQHF; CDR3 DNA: TGCACCAGCAGCCCCTATCGGACAGGGCTTAGCAATCAGCCCCAGCATTTT
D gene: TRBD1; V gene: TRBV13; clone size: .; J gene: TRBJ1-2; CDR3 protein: CASSRRPQTGALNYGYTF; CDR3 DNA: TGTGCCAGCAGCCGACGACCCCAGACAGGGGCCCTAAACTATGGCTACACCTTC
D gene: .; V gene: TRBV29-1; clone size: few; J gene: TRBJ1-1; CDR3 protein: CSVGGWGDNTEAFF; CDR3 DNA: TGCAGCGTCGGAGGGTGGGGTGATAACACTGAAGCTTTCTTT
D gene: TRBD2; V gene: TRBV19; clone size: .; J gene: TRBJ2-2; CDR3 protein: CASSPSGGLNTGELFF; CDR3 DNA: TGTGCCAGTAGCCCTAGCGGGGGACTGAACACCGGGGAGCTGTTTTTT
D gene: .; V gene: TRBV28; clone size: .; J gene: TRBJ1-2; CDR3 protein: CASSLQDYGYTF; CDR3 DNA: TGTGCCAGCAGTTTACAGGACTATGGCTACACCTTC
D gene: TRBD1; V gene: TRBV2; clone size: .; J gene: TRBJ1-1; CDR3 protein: CASIEQGKGTEAFF; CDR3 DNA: TGTGCCAGCATAGAACAGGGGAAGGGGACTGAAGCTTTCTTT